The present entry profiles one TCR beta chain with its context. Its specificity is unknown. This sample is drawn from a study of spatial heterogeneity in lung cancer. Study-wide background: Compared with alpha-chain sequences, beta-chain sequences were consistently detected in greater numbers.

Time point denoted: sample taken at primary tumor resection. Tumor, nontumor lung or frozen PBMC supplied whole RNA that was sequenced unsorted. TCR cDNA molecules each had a unique molecular identifier. TCRdb processed the 5' RACE reads anew with MiXCR; each CDR3 protein has one entry. The sample has about 22,000 distinct CDR3 sequences, approximately 5.8% seen once. From germline, CDR1 is LNHDA and CDR2 SQIVND (reference sequence). The CDR3 covers 14 residues. Trimming left V 7 bases short and J 6 bases short, with 15 bases between. Study results and limitations: Resection saw ubiquitous expanded tumor TCRs appear in blood more than follow-up did.

The chain combines TRBV19 with TRBJ1-4; no definite D call. The specimen comprised PBMCs, sampled at surgery. This clonotype originated in a male donor with early-stage non-small cell lung cancer. CDR3 protein: CASTPGRVDEKLFF. In DNA form, the CDR3 reads TGTGCCAGTACCCCCGGAAGGGTTGATGAAAAACTGTTTTTT. Combining the CDR3 with reference TRBV19 and TRBJ1-4 gives the whole variable domain DGGITQSPKYLFRKEGQNVTLSCEQNLNHDAMYWYRQDPGQGLRLIYYSQIVNDFQKGDIAEGYSVSREKKESFPLTVTSAQKNPTAFYLCASTPGRVDEKLFFGSGTQLSVL.